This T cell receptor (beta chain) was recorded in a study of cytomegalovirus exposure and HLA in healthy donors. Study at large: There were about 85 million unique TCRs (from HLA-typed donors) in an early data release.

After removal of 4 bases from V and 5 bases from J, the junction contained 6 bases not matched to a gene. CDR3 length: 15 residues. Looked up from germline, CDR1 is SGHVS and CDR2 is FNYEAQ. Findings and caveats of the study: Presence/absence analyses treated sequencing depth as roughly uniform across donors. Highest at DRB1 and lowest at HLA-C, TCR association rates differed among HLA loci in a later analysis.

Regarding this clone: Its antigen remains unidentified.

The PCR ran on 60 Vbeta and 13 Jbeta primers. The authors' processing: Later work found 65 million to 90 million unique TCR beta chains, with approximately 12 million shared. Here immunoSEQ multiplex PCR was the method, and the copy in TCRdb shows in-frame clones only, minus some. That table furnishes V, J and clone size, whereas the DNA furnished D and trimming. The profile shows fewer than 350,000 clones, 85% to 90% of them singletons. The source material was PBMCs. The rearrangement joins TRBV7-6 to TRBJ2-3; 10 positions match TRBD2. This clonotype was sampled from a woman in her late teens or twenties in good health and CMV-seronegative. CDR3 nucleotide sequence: TGTGCCAGCAGCTCCGCCGGGACTAGCGTAGATACGCAGTATTTT. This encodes CASSSAGTSVDTQYF. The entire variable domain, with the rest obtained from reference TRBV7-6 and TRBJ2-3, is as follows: GAGVSQSPRYKVTKRGQDVALRCDPISGHVSLYWYRQALGQGPEFLTYFNYEAQQDKSGLPNDRFSAERPEGSISTLTIQRTEQRDSAMYRCASSSAGTSVDTQYFGPGTRLTVL.